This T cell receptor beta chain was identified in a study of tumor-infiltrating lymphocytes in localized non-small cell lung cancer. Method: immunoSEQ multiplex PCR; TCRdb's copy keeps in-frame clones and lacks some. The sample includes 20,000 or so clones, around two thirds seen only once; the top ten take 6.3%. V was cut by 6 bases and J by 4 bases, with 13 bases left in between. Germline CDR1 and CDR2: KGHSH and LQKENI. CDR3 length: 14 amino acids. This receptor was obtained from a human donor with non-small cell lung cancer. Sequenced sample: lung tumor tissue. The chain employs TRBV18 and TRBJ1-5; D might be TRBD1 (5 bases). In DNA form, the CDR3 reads TGTGCCAGCTCCCTCGACAGCCTTAATCAGCCCCAGCATTTT. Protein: CASSLDSLNQPQHF. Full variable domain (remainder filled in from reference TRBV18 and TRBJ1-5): NAGVMQNPRHLVRRRGQEARLRCSPMKGHSHVYWYRQLPEEGLKFMVYLQKENIIDESGMPKERFSAEFPKEGPSILRIQQVVRGDSAAYFCASSLDSLNQPQHFGDGTRLSIL.